These 11 T cell receptor beta chains were all obtained from the same sample, sequenced in a study of glioma-infiltrating T cells. Amplification of TCR alpha and beta CDR3 regions from RNA used iRepertoire nested multiplex PCR. MiXCR, applied by TCRdb to the multiplex PCR reads, yields one record per CDR3 protein. Of around 350,000 distinct CDR3 sequences listed, roughly 41% are singletons. Material for sequencing was glioma tissue, nonneoplastic brain tissue, or PBMCs (not recorded which). Source of these receptors: a human donor with low-grade glioma or glioblastoma, undergoing nonglioma brain surgery, or in good health (not recorded which).

On this clonotype itself: This may stem from a read error, because a much larger clone lies one nucleotide away. The chain is built from TRBV20-1 and TRBJ1-1; D is possibly TRBD1 (5 bases). The germline V gene has CDR1 DFQATT and CDR2 SNEGSKA (reference sequence). This CDR3 contains 13 residues. Trimming cost V 4 bases and J 5 bases, with 14 bases left between them. The CDR3 here is CSAKNRTETEAFF. CDR3 coding DNA: TGCAGTGCTAAGAACAGGACGGAAACTGAAGCTTTCTTT.

This clonotype was counted once. V usage is TRBV7-2 and J usage is TRBJ2-1; 12 positions agree with TRBD2. V lost 4 bases, J lost 9 bases, and 7 bases stayed unmatched. There are 15 residues in the CDR3. Germline-derived CDR1 and CDR2 are SGHTA and FQGNSA. The CDR3 is CASSSSGRARGEQFF. The CDR3 region has the DNA TGTGCCAGCAGCTCTAGCGGGAGGGCCAGGGGTGAGCAGTTCTTC.

This clonotype was observed a few times. This chain links TRBV15 with TRBJ2-7; 7 bases fit TRBD2. Germline V gene data show CDR1 as LNHNV and CDR2 as YYDKDF (reference sequence). V trimming: 0 bases; J trimming: 0 bases; junction bases outside the gene matches: 2. This CDR3 region has 15 residues. Written as DNA, the CDR3 is TGTGCCACCAGCAGAGATGGCGGGGGCTCCTACGAGCAGTACTTC. Translating it yields CATSRDGGGSYEQYF.

This clonotype was detected once. The V call is TRBV9, the J call TRBJ2-1, with D hard to call. Germline CDR1 reads SGDLS; CDR2 reads YYNGEE. The CDR3 is made up of 15 amino acids. Trimming pared 2 bases from V and 0 bases from J, leaving 9 bases between. CDR3 DNA: TGTGCCAGCAGCGTGAGGAGTACCTCCTACAATGAGCAGTTCTTC. Its translation: CASSVRSTSYNEQFF.

This clonotype was detected only a few times. The rearrangement links TRBV15 to TRBJ2-3, with 9 bases lining up with TRBD2. There are 19 residues in the CDR3. J was trimmed by 0 bases and V by 0 bases; bases with no gene match: 10. Germline V gene data show CDR1 as LNHNV and CDR2 as YYDKDF (reference sequence). CDR3 loop: CATSRDHSRLADSTDTQYF. The CDR3 DNA reads as TGTGCCACCAGCAGAGATCATTCGCGACTAGCGGATAGCACAGATACGCAGTATTTT.

The sample holds a few counts of this clonotype. V gene TRBV4-2 combines with J gene TRBJ2-7; 12 bases are a match to TRBD2. V was clipped by 0 bases and J by 4 bases; unmatched bases: 4. Germline CDR1 is LGHNA and CDR2 is YNFKEQ. The CDR3 runs to 16 residues. The CDR3 coding sequence is TGTGCCAGCAGCCAAGATTCAACTAGCGGGAGGTACGAGCAGTACTTC. Its translation is CASSQDSTSGRYEQYF.

For this clonotype: At one end the junction does not follow the germline gene, possibly because of a read error. The genes are TRBV7-9 and TRBJ2-7; the D gene is possibly TRBD1 (5 bases). Germline CDR1 SEHNR, CDR2 FQNEAQ (reference sequence). The CDR3 spans 15 residues. The CDR3 is CASSSRATGTYEQHF. CDR3 DNA sequence: TGTGCCAGCAGCTCCAGGGCGACTGGCACCTACGAGCAGCACTTC. Complete variable domain (other parts from reference TRBV7-9 and TRBJ2-7): DTGVSQNPRHKITKRGQNVTFRCDPISEHNRLYWYRQTLGQGPEFLTYFQNEAQLEKSRLLSDRFSAERPKGSFSTLEIQRTEQGDSAMYLCASSSRATGTYEQHFGPGTRLTVT.

V is TRBV4-2 and J is TRBJ1-2, with D possibly matching TRBD1 (5 bases). V was cut by 4 bases and J by 2 bases, with 14 bases left in between. Germline CDR1 LGHNA, CDR2 YNFKEQ. The CDR3 consists of 15 residues. The chain's CDR3 is CASSPGTGPNYGYTF. As DNA, the CDR3 is TGTGCCAGCAGCCCCGGAACAGGTCCCAACTATGGCTACACCTTC.

This clonotype was seen only a few times. The chain employs TRBV7-6 and TRBJ2-5, with a tentative D call TRBD1 (6 bases). From germline, CDR1 is SGHVS and CDR2 FNYEAQ. This CDR3 is built from 22 residues. Trimming cost V 4 bases and J 1 base, with 34 bases left between them. CDR3 DNA sequence: TGTGCCAGCAGCTCCCACCCGGCTGATTTAGAAAACAGGGCAACAATCCAAGAGACCCAGTACTTC. The encoded protein is CASSSHPADLENRATIQETQYF.

The chain uses TRBV19 and TRBJ2-1; TRBD2 aligns across 9 bases. The trim removed 5 bases at V and 0 bases at J, leaving 5 bases unmatched. Germline CDR1 and CDR2: LNHDA and SQIVND (reference sequence). The CDR3 spans 16 residues. CDR3 loop: CASSSSSGTSYNEQFF. CDR3 DNA sequence: TGTGCCAGTAGTTCCTCTAGCGGGACCTCCTACAATGAGCAGTTCTTC.

The chain recombines TRBV28 with TRBJ2-2; D gene uncertain. Germline V lookup: CDR1 MDHEN, CDR2 SYDVKM. The CDR3 has 15 residues. Deletions cut 2 bases from V and 5 bases from J, with 12 bases between. The CDR3: CASSLPMSGTGELFF. CDR3 nucleotide sequence: TGTGCCAGCAGTTTACCGATGAGTGGAACCGGGGAGCTGTTTTTT.